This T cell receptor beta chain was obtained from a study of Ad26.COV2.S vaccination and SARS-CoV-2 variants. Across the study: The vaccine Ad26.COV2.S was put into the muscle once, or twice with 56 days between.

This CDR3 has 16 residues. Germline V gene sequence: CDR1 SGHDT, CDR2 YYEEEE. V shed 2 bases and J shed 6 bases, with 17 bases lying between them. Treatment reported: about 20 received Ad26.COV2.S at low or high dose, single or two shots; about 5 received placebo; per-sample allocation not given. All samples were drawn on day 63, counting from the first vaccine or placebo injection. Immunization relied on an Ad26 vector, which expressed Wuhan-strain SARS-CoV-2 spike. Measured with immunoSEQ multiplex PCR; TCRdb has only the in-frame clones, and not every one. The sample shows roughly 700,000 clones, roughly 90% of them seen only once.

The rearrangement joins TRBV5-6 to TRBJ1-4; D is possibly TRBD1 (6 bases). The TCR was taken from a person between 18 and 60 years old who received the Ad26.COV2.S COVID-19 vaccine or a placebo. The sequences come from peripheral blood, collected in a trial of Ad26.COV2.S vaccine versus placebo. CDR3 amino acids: CASSFHRAIVDEKLFF. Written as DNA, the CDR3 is TGTGCCAGCAGCTTTCACAGGGCTATAGTTGATGAAAAACTGTTTTTT.